This T cell receptor beta chain derives from a study of blood T cells in healthy people across ages. About the research overall: Every two T cells gave about one barcoded beta molecule via template switching.

Trimming shortened V by 0 bases and J by 2 bases, and 9 bases separated the two germline ends. The germline CDR1 and CDR2 sequences are SGHTA and FQGNSA. The CDR3 consists of 15 residues. Through a sample-barcoded 5' primer and a J-beta primer mix, a second PCR was run for about 7 to 12 cycles. Per sample, CDR3-containing paired-end reads numbered at least 2.5 million. TCRdb re-analysed the 5' RACE reads in MiXCR, keeping a single row per CDR3 protein. The repertoire consists of under 800,000 distinct CDR3 sequences, with around 46% occurring once and the leading ten covering roughly 20%. This clonotype was recorded at least ten times.

This chain uses TRBV7-2 with TRBJ2-3; D is tentatively TRBD1 or TRBD2 (5 bases each). Sequencing input: blood. This TCR was recovered from a woman aged 55-70 years in good health. The CDR3 sequence is CASSLAPGATDTQYF. CDR3 DNA: TGTGCCAGCAGCTTAGCCCCCGGGGCCACAGATACGCAGTATTTT. Based on the CDR3 plus reference TRBV7-2 and TRBJ2-3, the full variable domain is GAGVSQSPSNKVTEKGKDVELRCDPISGHTALYWYRQSLGQGLEFLIYFQGNSAPDKSGLPSDRFSAERTGGSVSTLTIQRTQQEDSAVYLCASSLAPGATDTQYFGPGTRLTVL.